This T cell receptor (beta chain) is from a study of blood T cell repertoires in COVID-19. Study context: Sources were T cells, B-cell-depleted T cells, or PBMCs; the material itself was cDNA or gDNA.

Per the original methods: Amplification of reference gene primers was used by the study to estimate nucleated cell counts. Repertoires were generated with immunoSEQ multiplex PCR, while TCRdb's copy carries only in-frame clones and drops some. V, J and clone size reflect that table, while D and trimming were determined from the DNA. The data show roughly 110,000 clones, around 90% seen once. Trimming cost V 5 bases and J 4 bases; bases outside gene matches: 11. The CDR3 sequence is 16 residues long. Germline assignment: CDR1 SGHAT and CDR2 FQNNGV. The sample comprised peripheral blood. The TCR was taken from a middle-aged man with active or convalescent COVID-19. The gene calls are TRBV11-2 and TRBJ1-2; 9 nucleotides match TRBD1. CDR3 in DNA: TGTGCCAGCAGCCCCTACACAGGGGGCGCGAGCTATGGCTACACCTTC. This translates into CASSPYTGGASYGYTF. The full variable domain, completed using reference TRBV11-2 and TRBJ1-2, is EAGVAQSPRYKIIEKRQSVAFWCNPISGHATLYWYQQILGQGPKLLIQFQNNGVVDDSQLPKDRFSAERLKGVDSTLKIQPAKLEDSAVYLCASSPYTGGASYGYTFGSGTRLTVV.